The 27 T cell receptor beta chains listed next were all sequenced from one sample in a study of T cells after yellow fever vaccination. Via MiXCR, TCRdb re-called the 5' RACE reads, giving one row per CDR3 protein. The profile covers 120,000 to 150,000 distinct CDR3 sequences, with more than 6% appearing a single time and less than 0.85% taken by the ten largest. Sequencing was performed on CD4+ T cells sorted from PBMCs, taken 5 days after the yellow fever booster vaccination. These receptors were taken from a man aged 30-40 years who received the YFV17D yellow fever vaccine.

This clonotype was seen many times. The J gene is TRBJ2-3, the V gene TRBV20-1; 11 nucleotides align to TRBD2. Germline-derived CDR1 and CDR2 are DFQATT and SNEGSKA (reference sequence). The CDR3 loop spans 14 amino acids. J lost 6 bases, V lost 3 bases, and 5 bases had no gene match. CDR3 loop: CSASLAGGSDTQYF. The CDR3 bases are TGCAGTGCTAGCCTAGCGGGAGGTAGTGATACGCAGTATTTT.

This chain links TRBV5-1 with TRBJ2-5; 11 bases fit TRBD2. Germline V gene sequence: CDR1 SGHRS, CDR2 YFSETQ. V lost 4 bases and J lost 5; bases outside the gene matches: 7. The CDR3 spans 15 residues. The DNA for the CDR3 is TGCGCCAGCAGCCTACTAGCGGGAGTGGTGGAGACCCAGTACTTC. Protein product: CASSLLAGVVETQYF.

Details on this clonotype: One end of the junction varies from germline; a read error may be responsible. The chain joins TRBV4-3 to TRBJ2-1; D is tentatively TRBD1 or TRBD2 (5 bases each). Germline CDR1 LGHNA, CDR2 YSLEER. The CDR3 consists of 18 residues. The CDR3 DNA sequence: TGCGCCAGCACCCAAGGGGTGGGGGACGTGGGGCCCTACAATGAGCAGTTCTTC. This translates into CASTQGVGDVGPYNEQFF.

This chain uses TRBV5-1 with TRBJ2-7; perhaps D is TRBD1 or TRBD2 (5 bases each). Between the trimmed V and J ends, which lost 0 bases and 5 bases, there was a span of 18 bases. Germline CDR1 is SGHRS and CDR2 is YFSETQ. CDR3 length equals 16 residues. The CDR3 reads CASSLAARGLVDEQYF. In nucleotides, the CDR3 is TGCGCCAGCAGCTTGGCCGCCCGGGGCTTAGTGGACGAGCAGTACTTC.

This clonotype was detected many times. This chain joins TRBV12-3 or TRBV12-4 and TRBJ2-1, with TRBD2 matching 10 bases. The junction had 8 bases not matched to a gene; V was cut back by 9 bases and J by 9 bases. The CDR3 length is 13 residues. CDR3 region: CASTLAGVSEQFF. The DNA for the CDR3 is TGTGCCAGTACCCTAGCGGGAGTAAGTGAGCAGTTCTTC.

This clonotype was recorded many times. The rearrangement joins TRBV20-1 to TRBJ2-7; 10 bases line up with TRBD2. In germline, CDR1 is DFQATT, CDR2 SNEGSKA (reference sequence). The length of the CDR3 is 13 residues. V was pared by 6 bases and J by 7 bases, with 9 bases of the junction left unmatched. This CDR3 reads CSAPGTSVGEQYF. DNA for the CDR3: TGCAGTGCGCCCGGGACTAGCGTTGGAGAGCAGTACTTC.

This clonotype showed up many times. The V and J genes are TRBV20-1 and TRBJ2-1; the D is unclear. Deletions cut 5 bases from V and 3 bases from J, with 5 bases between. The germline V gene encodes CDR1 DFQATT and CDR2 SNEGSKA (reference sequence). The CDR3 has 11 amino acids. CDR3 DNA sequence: TGCAGTGCTCCGGTCTACAATGAGCAGTTCTTC. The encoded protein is CSAPVYNEQFF.

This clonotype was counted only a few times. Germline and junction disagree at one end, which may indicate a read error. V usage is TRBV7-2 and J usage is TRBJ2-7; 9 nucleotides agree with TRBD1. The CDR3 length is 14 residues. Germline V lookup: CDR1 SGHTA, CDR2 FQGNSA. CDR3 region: CASSPGQGSHEQYF. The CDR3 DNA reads TGTGCCAGCAGCCCGGGACAGGGCTCCCACGAGCAGTACTTC.

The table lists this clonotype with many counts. CDR3 region: CASSTGTSKIDTQYF. The CDR3 DNA follows: TGCGCCAGCAGCACCGGGACTAGCAAGATTGATACGCAGTATTTT. V is TRBV5-1 and J is TRBJ2-3; TRBD2 matches 9 bases. The J segment lost 6 bases and the V segment lost 4 bases, leaving 9 bases of the junction unmatched. Per the germline V gene, CDR1 is SGHRS and CDR2 is YFSETQ. This CDR3 comprises 15 residues.

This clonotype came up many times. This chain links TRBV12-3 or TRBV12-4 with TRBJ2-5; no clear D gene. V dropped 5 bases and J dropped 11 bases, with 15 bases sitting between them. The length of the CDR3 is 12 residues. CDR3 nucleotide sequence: TGTGCCAGCAGTGTGGGCCAGGCGCCGCAGTACTTC. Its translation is CASSVGQAPQYF.

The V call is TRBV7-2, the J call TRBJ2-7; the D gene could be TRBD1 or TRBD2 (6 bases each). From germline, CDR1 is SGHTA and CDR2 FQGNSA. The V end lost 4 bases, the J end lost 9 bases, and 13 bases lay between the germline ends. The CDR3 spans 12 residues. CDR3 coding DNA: TGTGCCAGCAGCTCGGGGGCTCCGGGGCAGTACTTC. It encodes CASSSGAPGQYF. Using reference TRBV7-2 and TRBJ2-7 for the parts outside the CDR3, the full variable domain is GAGVSQSPSNKVTEKGKDVELRCDPISGHTALYWYRQSLGQGLEFLIYFQGNSAPDKSGLPSDRFSAERTGGSVSTLTIQRTQQEDSAVYLCASSSGAPGQYFGPGTRLTVT.

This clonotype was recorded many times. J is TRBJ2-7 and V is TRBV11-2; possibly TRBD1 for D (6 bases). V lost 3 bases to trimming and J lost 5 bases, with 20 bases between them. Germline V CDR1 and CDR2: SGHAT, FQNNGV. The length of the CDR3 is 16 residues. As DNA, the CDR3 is TGTGCCAGCAGCTTCAGCGAGAGCCTACAGGGCCACGAGCAGTACTTC. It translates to CASSFSESLQGHEQYF. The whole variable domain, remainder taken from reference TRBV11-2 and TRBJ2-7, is EAGVAQSPRYKIIEKRQSVAFWCNPISGHATLYWYQQILGQGPKLLIQFQNNGVVDDSQLPKDRFSAERLKGVDSTLKIQPAKLEDSAVYLCASSFSESLQGHEQYFGPGTRLTVT.

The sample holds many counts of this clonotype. CDR3 nucleotide sequence: TGTGCCAGCAGCCCCTTAGGGGGGAGCTCCTACAATGAGCAGTTCTTC. Translation gives CASSPLGGSSYNEQFF. The chain uses TRBV7-2 and TRBJ2-1, with D perhaps being TRBD1 or TRBD2 (6 bases each). The CDR3 spans 16 residues. Germline values: CDR1 SGHTA, CDR2 FQGNSA. V was cut by 5 bases and J by 0 bases, with 14 bases left in between.

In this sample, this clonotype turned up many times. This CDR3 is CSARLAGGGTGELFF. CDR3 sequence (DNA): TGCAGTGCTAGATTAGCGGGAGGCGGCACCGGGGAGCTGTTTTTT. This chain joins TRBV20-1 and TRBJ2-2, with 10 bases lining up with TRBD2. This CDR3 is 15 amino acids long. Germline trimming cut 2 bases from V and 4 bases from J; bases unmatched to any gene: 4. CDR1 and CDR2 (germline): DFQATT, SNEGSKA (reference sequence).

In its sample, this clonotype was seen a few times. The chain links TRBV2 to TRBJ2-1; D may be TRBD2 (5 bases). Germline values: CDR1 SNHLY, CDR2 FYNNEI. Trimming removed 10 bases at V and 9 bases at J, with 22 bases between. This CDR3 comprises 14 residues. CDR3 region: CANDAGIAKGEQFF. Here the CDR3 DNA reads TGTGCCAACGATGCGGGTATAGCGAAAGGTGAGCAGTTCTTC.

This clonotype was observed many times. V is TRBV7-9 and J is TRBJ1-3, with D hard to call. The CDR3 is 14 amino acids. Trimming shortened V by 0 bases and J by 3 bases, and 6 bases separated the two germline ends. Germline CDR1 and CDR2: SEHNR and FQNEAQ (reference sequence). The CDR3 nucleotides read TGTGCCAGCAGCTTAGCCGATAGTGGAAACACCATATATTTT. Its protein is CASSLADSGNTIYF.

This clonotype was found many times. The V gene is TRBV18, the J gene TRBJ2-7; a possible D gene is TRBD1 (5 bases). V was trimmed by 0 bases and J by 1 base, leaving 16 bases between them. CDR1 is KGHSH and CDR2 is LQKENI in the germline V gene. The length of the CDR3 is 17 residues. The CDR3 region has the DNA TGTGCCAGCTCACCACCCGTTCTGGGGCCAGATTCCTACGAGCAGTACTTC. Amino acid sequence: CASSPPVLGPDSYEQYF. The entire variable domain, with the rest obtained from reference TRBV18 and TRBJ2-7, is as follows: NAGVMQNPRHLVRRRGQEARLRCSPMKGHSHVYWYRQLPEEGLKFMVYLQKENIIDESGMPKERFSAEFPKEGPSILRIQQVVRGDSAAYFCASSPPVLGPDSYEQYFGPGTRLTVT.

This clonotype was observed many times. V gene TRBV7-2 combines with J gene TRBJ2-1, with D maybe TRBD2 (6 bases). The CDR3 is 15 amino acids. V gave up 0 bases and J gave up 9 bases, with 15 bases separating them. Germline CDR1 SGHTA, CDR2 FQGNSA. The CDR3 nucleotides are TGTGCCAGCAGCTTAGCTCGGGAGTATACGATTGAGCAGTTCTTC. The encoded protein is CASSLAREYTIEQFF.

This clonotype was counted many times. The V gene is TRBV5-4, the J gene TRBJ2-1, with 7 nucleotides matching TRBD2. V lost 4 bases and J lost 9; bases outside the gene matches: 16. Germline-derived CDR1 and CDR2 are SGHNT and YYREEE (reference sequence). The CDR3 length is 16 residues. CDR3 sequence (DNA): TGTGCCAGCAGCGCCGGGACTACCGCCAGTAGGACTGAGCAGTTCTTC. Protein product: CASSAGTTASRTEQFF.

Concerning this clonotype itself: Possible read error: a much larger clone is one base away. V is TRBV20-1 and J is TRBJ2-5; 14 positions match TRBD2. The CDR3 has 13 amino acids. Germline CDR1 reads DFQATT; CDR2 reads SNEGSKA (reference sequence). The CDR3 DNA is TGCAGTGCTCCGGGACTAGCGGGGGAGACCCAGCACTTC. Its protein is CSAPGLAGETQHF.

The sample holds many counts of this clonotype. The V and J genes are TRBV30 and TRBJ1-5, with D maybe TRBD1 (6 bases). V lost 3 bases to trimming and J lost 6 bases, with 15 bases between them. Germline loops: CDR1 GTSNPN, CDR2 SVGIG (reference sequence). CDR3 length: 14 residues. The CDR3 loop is CAWRGHGGIQPQHF. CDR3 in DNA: TGTGCCTGGAGGGGGCACGGGGGCATTCAGCCCCAGCATTTT.

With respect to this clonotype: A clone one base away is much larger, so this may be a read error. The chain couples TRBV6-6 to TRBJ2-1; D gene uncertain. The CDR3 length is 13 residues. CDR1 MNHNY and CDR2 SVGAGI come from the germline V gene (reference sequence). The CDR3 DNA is TGTGCCAGCAGATTAAAGAGGAACAATGTGCAGTTCTTC. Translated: CASRLKRNNVQFF.

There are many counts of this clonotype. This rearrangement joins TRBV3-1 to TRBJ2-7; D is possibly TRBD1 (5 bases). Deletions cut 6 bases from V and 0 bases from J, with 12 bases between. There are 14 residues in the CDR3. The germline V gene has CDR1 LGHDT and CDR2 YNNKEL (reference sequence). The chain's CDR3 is CASSQTGRSYEQYF. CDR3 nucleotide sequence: TGTGCCAGCAGTCAAACAGGCCGCTCCTACGAGCAGTACTTC.

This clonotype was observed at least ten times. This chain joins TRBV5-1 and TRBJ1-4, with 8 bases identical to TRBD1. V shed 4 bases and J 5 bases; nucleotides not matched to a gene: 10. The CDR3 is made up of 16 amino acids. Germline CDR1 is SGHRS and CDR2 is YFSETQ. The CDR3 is CASSLQPGGGNEKLFF. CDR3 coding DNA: TGCGCCAGCAGCCTCCAACCAGGGGGCGGAAATGAAAAACTGTTTTTT.

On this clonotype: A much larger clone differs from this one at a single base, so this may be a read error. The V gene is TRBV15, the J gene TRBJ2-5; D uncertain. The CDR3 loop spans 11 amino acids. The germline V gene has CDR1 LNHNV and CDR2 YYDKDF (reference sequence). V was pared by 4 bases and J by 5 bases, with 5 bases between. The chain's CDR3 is CATSIWETQYF. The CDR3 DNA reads TGTGCCACCAGCATTTGGGAGACCCAGTACTTC.

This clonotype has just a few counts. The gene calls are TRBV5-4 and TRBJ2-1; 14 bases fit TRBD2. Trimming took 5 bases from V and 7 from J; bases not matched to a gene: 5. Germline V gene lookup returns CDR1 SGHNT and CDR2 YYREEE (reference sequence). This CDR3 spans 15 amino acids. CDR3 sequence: CASRLRTSGRNEQFF. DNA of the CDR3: TGTGCCAGCAGGCTCCGGACTAGCGGGAGGAATGAGCAGTTCTTC.

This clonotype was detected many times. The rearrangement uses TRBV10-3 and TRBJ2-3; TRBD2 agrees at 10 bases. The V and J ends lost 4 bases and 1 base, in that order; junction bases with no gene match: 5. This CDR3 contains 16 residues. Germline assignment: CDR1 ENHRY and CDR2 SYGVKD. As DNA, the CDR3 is TGTGCCATCAGTGCCCACGGACTAGCGGGCACAGATACGCAGTATTTT. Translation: CAISAHGLAGTDTQYF.